This T cell receptor (beta chain) was found in a study of blood T cell repertoires in COVID-19. Study-wide context: T cells, B-cell-depleted T cells, or PBMCs provided the cDNA or gDNA that served as material.

Trimming removed 1 base from V and 0 bases from J; junction bases left unmatched: 4. There are 16 residues in the CDR3. From germline, CDR1 is SGHKS and CDR2 YYEKEE (reference sequence). Some clones are missing from TCRdb's copy, which holds only in-frame ones; the method was immunoSEQ multiplex PCR. This sample has 140,000 to 150,000 clones, with 80% to 90% found just once. This clone was detected once. The clonotype comes from a man aged 60 to 75 with active or convalescent COVID-19. Sequenced input: peripheral blood. The chain links TRBV5-5 to TRBJ2-3; 8 bases line up with TRBD1. The CDR3 nucleotides read TGTGCCAGCAGCTTGCGTGGACAGGGTAGCACAGATACGCAGTATTTT. Translation: CASSLRGQGSTDTQYF.